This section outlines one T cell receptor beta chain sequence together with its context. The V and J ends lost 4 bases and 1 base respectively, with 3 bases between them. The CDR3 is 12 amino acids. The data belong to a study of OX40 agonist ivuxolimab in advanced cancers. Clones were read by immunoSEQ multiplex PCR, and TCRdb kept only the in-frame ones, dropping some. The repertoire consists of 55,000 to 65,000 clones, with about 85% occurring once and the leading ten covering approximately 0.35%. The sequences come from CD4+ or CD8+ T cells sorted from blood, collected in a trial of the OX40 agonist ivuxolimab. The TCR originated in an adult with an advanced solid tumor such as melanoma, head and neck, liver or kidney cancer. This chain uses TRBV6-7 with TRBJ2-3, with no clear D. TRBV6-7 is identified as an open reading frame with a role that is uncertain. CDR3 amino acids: CASSSGTDTQYF. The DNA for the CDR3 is TGTGCCAGCAGTTCCGGCACAGATACGCAGTATTTT.